Listed below are T cell receptor beta chains from one sample, sequenced in a study of blood T cell repertoires in COVID-19. Sequencing was performed with immunoSEQ multiplex PCR; in TCRdb, only in-frame clones are kept and a portion is missing. The profile shows 39,000 or so clones, 70% to 90% of them singletons. Sample: peripheral blood. The receptors were sampled from a man aged 55 to 69 in a cohort sampled during active COVID-19. Each CDR3 is given with its conserved first and last residue. The order of the fields is CDR3 protein, CDR3 length, V gene, J gene.

CDR3aa: CASSPWTSGGAETQYF
len: 16
v_gene: TRBV5-5
j_gene: TRBJ2-5

CDR3aa: CASSLYSGTGTGYGYTF
len: 17
v_gene: TRBV5-8
j_gene: TRBJ1-2

CDR3aa: CSASVDTQYF
len: 10
v_gene: TRBV20-1
j_gene: TRBJ2-3

CDR3aa: CASSRGRAGYTF
len: 12
v_gene: TRBV7-9
j_gene: TRBJ1-2

CDR3aa: CASNSDRGNTEAFF
len: 14
v_gene: TRBV3-1/TRBV3-2
j_gene: TRBJ1-1

CDR3aa: CASSRRQNNQPQHF
len: 14
v_gene: TRBV6-2/TRBV6-3
j_gene: TRBJ1-5

CDR3aa: CASSEGLQGELFF
len: 13
v_gene: TRBV7-2
j_gene: TRBJ2-2

CDR3aa: CASSARGGNTIYF
len: 13
v_gene: TRBV7-2
j_gene: TRBJ1-3

CDR3aa: CASSPNRAGVSQPQHF
len: 16
v_gene: TRBV27
j_gene: TRBJ1-5

CDR3aa: CATSDLRTGEEFF
len: 13
v_gene: TRBV24-1
j_gene: TRBJ2-1

CDR3aa: CASSYDRGQPQHF
len: 13
v_gene: TRBV12-3/TRBV12-4
j_gene: TRBJ1-5

CDR3aa: CASSPPGQYYEQYF
len: 14
v_gene: TRBV28
j_gene: TRBJ2-7

CDR3aa: CSASGRGGGNEQFF
len: 14
v_gene: TRBV20-1
j_gene: TRBJ2-1

CDR3aa: CATSVGTSSYNEQFF
len: 15
v_gene: TRBV24-1
j_gene: TRBJ2-1

CDR3aa: CASSHSSGLKTQYF
len: 14
v_gene: TRBV3-1/TRBV3-2
j_gene: TRBJ2-5

CDR3aa: CASSQEQGTQPQHF
len: 14
v_gene: TRBV4-2
j_gene: TRBJ1-5

CDR3aa: CAWQSTGQPQHF
len: 12
v_gene: TRBV30
j_gene: TRBJ1-5

CDR3aa: CASSARHGGQGFSGNEQFF
len: 19
v_gene: TRBV9
j_gene: TRBJ2-1

CDR3aa: CASSEFPGASYEQYF
len: 15
v_gene: TRBV6-4
j_gene: TRBJ2-7

CDR3aa: CASSEAGTGAHEQYF
len: 15
v_gene: TRBV6-4
j_gene: TRBJ2-7

CDR3aa: CASSLRSVDRGTQSYEQYF
len: 19
v_gene: TRBV27
j_gene: TRBJ2-7

CDR3aa: CASSAKRYTEAFF
len: 13
v_gene: TRBV19
j_gene: TRBJ1-1

CDR3aa: CVSGGNEQFF
len: 10
v_gene: TRBV6-6
j_gene: TRBJ2-1

CDR3aa: CASSPTYDEQYF
len: 12
v_gene: TRBV18
j_gene: TRBJ2-7

CDR3aa: CASSTRADTQYF
len: 12
v_gene: TRBV28
j_gene: TRBJ2-3

CDR3aa: CASSDDSGASSHEQFF
len: 16
v_gene: TRBV6-4
j_gene: TRBJ2-1

CDR3aa: CASSPQGEKLFF
len: 12
v_gene: TRBV6-2/TRBV6-3
j_gene: TRBJ1-4

CDR3aa: CASSQAPGQTTYEQYF
len: 16
v_gene: TRBV3-1/TRBV3-2
j_gene: TRBJ2-7

CDR3aa: CASSEAGRGSHGYTF
len: 15
v_gene: TRBV6-1
j_gene: TRBJ1-2

CDR3aa: CASSPGTSGSSYNEQFF
len: 17
v_gene: TRBV7-2
j_gene: TRBJ2-1

CDR3aa: CASITRRESYEQYF
len: 14
v_gene: TRBV2
j_gene: TRBJ2-7

CDR3aa: CASSYSGTNYGYTF
len: 14
v_gene: TRBV6-5
j_gene: TRBJ1-2

CDR3aa: CATSSRGGRYEQYF
len: 14
v_gene: TRBV15
j_gene: TRBJ2-7

CDR3aa: CASSLLDGDTQYF
len: 13
v_gene: TRBV27
j_gene: TRBJ2-3

CDR3aa: CASSLVLAGTGELFF
len: 15
v_gene: TRBV11-2
j_gene: TRBJ2-2

CDR3aa: CASRRTVTDQPQHF
len: 14
v_gene: TRBV27
j_gene: TRBJ1-5

CDR3aa: CASSGLDRGDYEQYF
len: 15
v_gene: TRBV7-9
j_gene: TRBJ2-7

CDR3aa: CASSLPGVTDTQYF
len: 14
v_gene: TRBV5-4
j_gene: TRBJ2-3

CDR3aa: CASIKPGSITEAFF
len: 14
v_gene: TRBV11-2
j_gene: TRBJ1-1

CDR3aa: CASSSWGQGRSGNTIYF
len: 17
v_gene: TRBV5-6
j_gene: TRBJ1-3